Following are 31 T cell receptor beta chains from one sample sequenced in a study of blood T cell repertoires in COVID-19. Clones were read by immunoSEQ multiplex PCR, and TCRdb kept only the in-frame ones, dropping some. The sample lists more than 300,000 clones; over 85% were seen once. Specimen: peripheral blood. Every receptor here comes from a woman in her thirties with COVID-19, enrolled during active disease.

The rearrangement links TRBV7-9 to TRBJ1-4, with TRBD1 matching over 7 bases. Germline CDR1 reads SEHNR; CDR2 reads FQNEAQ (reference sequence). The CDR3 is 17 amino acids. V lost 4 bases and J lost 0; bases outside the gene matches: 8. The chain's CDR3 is CASSSGQWGATNEKLFF. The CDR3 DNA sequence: TGTGCCAGCAGCTCGGGACAGTGGGGAGCAACTAATGAAAAACTGTTTTTT.

Here the CDR3 DNA reads TGTGCCAGCAGCCCTGCCCCCTGGCGGGGGGGCGGTGGCAATGAGCAGTTCTTC. It encodes CASSPAPWRGGGGNEQFF. V gene TRBV3-1 (or the pseudogene TRBV3-2) combines with J gene TRBJ2-1; TRBD2 agrees at 9 bases. Germline trimming cut 4 bases from V and 6 bases from J; bases unmatched to any gene: 16. Germline V gives CDR1 LGHDT, CDR2 YNNKEL (reference sequence). This CDR3 spans 18 amino acids.

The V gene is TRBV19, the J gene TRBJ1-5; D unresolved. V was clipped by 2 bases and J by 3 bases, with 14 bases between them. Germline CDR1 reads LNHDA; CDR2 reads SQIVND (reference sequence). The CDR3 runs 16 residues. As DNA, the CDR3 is TGTGCCAGTAGTATAATAAGCAATATAGACAATCAGCCCCAGCATTTT. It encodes CASSIISNIDNQPQHF.

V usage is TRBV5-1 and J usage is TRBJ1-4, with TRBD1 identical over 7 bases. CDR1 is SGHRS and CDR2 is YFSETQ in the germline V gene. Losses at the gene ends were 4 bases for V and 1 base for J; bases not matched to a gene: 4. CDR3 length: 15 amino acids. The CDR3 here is CASSVYRGTNEKLFF. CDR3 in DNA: TGCGCCAGCAGCGTATACAGGGGAACTAATGAAAAACTGTTTTTT.

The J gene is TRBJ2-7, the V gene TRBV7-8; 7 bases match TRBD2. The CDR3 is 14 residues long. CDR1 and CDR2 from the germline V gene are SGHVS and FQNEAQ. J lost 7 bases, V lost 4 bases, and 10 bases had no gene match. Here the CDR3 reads CASSSPAGVGEQYF. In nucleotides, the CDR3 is TGTGCCAGCAGCTCTCCGGCGGGGGTCGGAGAGCAGTACTTC.

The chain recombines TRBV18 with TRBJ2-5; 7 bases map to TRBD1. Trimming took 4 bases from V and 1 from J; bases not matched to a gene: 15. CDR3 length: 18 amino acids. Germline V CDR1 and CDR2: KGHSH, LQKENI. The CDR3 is CASSLLTPGTDIQETQYF. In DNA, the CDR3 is TGTGCCAGCTCACTGTTAACTCCCGGGACAGATATCCAAGAGACCCAGTACTTC.

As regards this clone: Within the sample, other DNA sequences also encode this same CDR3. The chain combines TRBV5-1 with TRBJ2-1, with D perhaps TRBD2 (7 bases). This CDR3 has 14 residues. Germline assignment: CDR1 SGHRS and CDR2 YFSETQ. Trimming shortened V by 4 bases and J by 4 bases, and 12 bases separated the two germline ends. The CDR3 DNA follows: TGCGCCAGCAGCGGCGGGGGCACTTACAATGAGCAGTTCTTC. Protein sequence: CASSGGGTYNEQFF. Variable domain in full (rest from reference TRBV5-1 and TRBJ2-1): KAGVTQTPRYLIKTRGQQVTLSCSPISGHRSVSWYQQTPGQGLQFLFEYFSETQRNKGNFPGRFSGRQFSNSRSEMNVSTLELGDSALYLCASSGGGTYNEQFFGPGTRLTVL.

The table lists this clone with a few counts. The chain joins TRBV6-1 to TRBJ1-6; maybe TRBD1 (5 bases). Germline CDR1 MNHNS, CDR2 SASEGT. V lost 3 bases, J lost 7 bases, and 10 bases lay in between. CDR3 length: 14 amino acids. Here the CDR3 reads CASSELRANSPLHF. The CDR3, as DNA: TGTGCCAGCAGTGAGCTCAGGGCCAATTCACCCCTCCACTTT.

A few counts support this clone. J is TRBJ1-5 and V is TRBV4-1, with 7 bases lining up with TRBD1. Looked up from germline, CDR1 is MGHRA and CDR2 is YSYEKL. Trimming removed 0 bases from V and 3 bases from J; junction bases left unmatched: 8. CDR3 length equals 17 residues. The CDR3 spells CASSQDTTGMINQPQHF. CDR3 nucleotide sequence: TGCGCCAGCAGCCAAGACACGACAGGGATGATCAATCAGCCCCAGCATTTT.

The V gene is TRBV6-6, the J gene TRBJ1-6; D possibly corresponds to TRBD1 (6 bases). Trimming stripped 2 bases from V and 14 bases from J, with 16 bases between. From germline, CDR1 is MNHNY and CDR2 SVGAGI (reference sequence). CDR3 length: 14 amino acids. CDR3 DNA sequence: TGTGCCAGCAGTTACCGGGCAGGGGACGGCGCCCTCCACTTT. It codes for CASSYRAGDGALHF.

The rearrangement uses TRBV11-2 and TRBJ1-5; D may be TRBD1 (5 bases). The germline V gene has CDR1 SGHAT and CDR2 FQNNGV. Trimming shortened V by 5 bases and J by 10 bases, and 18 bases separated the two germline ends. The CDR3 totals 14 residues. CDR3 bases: TGTGCCAGCAGCGCTGGGACCGGGGGAATACCCCAGCATTTT. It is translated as CASSAGTGGIPQHF. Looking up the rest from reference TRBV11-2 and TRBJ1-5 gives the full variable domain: EAGVAQSPRYKIIEKRQSVAFWCNPISGHATLYWYQQILGQGPKLLIQFQNNGVVDDSQLPKDRFSAERLKGVDSTLKIQPAKLEDSAVYLCASSAGTGGIPQHFGDGTRLSIL.

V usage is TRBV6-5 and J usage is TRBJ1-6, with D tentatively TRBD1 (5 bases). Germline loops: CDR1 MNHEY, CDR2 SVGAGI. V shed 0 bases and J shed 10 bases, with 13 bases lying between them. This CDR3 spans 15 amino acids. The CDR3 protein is CASSYSTRVRSPLHF. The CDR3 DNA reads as TGTGCCAGCAGTTACTCCACCAGGGTGCGGTCACCCCTCCACTTT.

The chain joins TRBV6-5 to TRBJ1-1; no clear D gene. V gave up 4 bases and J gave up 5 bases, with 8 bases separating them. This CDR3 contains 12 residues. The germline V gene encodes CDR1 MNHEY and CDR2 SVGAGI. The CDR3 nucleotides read TGTGCCAGCAGTTTACAGATGACTGAAGCTTTCTTT. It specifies CASSLQMTEAFF.

The CDR3 is CAWSPPRTSQTKTQYF. CDR3 nucleotide sequence: TGTGCCTGGAGTCCTCCCCGGACTAGCCAGACGAAGACCCAGTACTTC. The chain links TRBV30 to TRBJ2-5, with 8 bases matching TRBD2. Germline CDR1 GTSNPN, CDR2 SVGIG (reference sequence). V lost 2 bases to trimming and J lost 6 bases; unmatched junction nucleotides: 14. The CDR3 is made up of 16 amino acids.

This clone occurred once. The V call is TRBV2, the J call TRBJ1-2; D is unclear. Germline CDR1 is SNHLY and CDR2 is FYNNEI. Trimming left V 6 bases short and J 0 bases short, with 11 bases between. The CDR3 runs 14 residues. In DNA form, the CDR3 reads TGTGCCAGCAGGTCAACAGCTGCTAACTATGGCTACACCTTC. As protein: CASRSTAANYGYTF.

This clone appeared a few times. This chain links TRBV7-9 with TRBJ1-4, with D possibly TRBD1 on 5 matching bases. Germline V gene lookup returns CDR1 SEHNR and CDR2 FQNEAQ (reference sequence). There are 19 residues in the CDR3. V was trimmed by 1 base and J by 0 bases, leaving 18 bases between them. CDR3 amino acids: CASSLDQGQIGATNEKLFF. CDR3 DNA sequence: TGTGCCAGCAGCTTAGACCAGGGCCAAATTGGAGCAACTAATGAAAAACTGTTTTTT.

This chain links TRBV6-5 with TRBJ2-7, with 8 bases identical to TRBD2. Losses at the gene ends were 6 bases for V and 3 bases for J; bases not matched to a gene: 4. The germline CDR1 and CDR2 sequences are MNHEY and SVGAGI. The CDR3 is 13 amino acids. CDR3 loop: CASSGGARYEQYF. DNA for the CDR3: TGTGCCAGCAGCGGGGGGGCCCGCTACGAGCAGTACTTC.

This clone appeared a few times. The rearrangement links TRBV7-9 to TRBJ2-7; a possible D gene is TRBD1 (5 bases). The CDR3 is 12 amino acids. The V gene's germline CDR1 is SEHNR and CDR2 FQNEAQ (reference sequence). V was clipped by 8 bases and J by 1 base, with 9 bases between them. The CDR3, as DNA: TGTGCCAGCCAGGGTTGGTCCTACGAGCAGTACTTC. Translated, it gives CASQGWSYEQYF.

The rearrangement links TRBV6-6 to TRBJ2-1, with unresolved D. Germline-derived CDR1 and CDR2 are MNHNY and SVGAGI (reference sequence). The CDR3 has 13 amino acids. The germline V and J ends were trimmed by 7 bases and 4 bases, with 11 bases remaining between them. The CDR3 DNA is TGTGCCAGCAATGTGGTCAGATACAATGAGCAGTTCTTC. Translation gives CASNVVRYNEQFF.

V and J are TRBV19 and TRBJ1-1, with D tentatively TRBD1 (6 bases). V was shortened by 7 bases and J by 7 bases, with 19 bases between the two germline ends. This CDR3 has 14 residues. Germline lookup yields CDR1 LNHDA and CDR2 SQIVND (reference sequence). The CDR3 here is CASTLGNRDYEAFF. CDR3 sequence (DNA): TGTGCCAGTACCCTTGGGAACAGGGATTATGAAGCTTTCTTT.

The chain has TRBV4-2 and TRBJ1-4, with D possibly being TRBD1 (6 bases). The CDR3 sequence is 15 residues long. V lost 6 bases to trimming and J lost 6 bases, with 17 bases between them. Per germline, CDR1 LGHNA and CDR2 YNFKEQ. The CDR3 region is CASSSEGGGHEKLFF. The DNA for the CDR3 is TGTGCCAGCAGTTCCGAAGGGGGAGGGCATGAAAAACTGTTTTTT.

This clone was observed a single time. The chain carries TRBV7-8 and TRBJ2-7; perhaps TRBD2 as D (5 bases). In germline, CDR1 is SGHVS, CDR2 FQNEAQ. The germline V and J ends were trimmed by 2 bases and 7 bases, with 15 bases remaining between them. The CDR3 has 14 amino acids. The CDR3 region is CASSLIGRGEEQYV. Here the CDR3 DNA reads TGTGCCAGCAGCTTAATCGGACGGGGAGAGGAGCAGTACGTC.

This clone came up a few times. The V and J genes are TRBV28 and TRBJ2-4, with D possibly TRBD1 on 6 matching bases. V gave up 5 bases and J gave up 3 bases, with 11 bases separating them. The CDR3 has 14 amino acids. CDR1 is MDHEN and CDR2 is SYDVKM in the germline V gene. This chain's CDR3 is CASSTGYGKNIQYF. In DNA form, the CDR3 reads TGTGCCAGCAGTACAGGGTATGGCAAAAACATTCAGTACTTC.

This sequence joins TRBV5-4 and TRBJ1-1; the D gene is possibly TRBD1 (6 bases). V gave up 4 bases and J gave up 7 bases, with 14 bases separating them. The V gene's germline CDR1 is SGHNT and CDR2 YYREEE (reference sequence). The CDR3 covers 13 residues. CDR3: CASSRTGSGEAFF. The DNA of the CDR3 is TGTGCCAGCAGCCGAACAGGGTCTGGTGAAGCTTTCTTT. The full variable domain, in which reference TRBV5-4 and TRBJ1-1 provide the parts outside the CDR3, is ETGVTQSPTHLIKTRGQQVTLRCSSQSGHNTVSWYQQALGQGPQFIFQYYREEENGRGNFPPRFSGLQFPNYSSELNVNALELDDSALYLCASSRTGSGEAFFGQGTRLTVV.

The CDR3 loop is CASSLGQVSTDTQYF. In nucleotides, the CDR3 is TGTGCCAGCAGCTTGGGACAGGTTTCCACAGATACGCAGTATTTT. The chain combines TRBV5-5 with TRBJ2-3, with D possibly TRBD1 on 6 matching bases. Germline lookup yields CDR1 SGHKS and CDR2 YYEKEE (reference sequence). The V gene lost 0 bases and the J gene lost 2 bases, with 10 bases spanning the gap. The CDR3 is 15 residues long.

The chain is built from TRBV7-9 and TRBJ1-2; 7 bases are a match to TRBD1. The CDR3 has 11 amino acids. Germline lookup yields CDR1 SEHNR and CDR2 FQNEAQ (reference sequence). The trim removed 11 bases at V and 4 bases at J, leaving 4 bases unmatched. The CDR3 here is CACGDSYGYTF. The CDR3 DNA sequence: TGTGCCTGTGGGGACAGCTATGGCTACACCTTC.

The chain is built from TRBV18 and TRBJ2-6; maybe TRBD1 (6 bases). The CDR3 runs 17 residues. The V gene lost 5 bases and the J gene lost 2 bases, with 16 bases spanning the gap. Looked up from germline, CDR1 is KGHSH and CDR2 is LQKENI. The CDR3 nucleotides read TGTGCCAGCTCAACGGACACAGGGTTGGCTGGGGCCAACGTCCTGACTTTC. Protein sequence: CASSTDTGLAGANVLTF.

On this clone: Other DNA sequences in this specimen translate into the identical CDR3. The CDR3 DNA is TGTGCCAGCTCACCACCACAGGGAAGGACAGATACGCAGTATTTT. It is translated as CASSPPQGRTDTQYF. The rearrangement uses TRBV18 and TRBJ2-3, with D possibly TRBD1 on 6 matching bases. CDR1 is KGHSH, CDR2 LQKENI, per germline. CDR3 length: 15 amino acids. V shed 0 bases and J shed 3 bases, with 10 bases lying between them.

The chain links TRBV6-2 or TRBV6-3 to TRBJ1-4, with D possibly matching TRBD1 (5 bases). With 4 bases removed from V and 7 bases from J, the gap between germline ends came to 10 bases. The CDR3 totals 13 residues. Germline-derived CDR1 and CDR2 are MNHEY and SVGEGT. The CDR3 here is CASSWGVGEKLFF. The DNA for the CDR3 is TGTGCCAGCAGTTGGGGGGTTGGTGAAAAACTGTTTTTT.

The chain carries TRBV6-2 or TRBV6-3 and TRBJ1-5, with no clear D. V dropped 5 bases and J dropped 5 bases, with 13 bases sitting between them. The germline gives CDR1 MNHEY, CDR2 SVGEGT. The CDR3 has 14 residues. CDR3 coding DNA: TGTGCCAGCAGTCGTTCTGTTGGCCATCAGCCCCAGCATTTT. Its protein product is CASSRSVGHQPQHF.

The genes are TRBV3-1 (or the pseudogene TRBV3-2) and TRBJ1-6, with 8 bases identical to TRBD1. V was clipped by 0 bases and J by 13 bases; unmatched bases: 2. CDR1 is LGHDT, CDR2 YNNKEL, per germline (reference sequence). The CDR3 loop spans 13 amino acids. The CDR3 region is CASSQDWTGPLHF. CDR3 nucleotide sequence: TGTGCCAGCAGCCAAGATTGGACAGGGCCCCTCCACTTT.